This T cell receptor (beta chain) was found in a study of OX40 agonist ivuxolimab in advanced cancers. Study at large: Anti-PD-1, anti-PD-L1 or anti-CTLA-4 therapy given earlier was allowed, and over 35% had some.

The V gene's germline CDR1 is SGHRS and CDR2 YFSETQ. V shed 1 base and J shed 3 bases, with 11 bases lying between them. There are 15 residues in the CDR3. Overall study findings and caveats: The work left the antigen specificity of expanded peripheral T cells undetermined. Averaging showed that CD8+ T cells had more expanded clones than CD4+ did.

This clone was seen only once. Its antigen is currently unknown. Clones were read by immunoSEQ multiplex PCR, and TCRdb kept only the in-frame ones, dropping some. The sample holds fewer than 80,000 clones, approximately 87% seen once. The clonotype was recovered from an adult with an advanced solid tumor such as melanoma, head and neck, liver or kidney cancer. V and J are TRBV5-1 and TRBJ2-1, with D hard to call. This specimen was CD4+ or CD8+ T cells sorted from blood, taken in a trial of the OX40 agonist ivuxolimab. CDR3 DNA: TGCGCCAGCAGCTTGTCCGTTTCGGGCTACAATGAGCAGTTCTTC. Translating it yields CASSLSVSGYNEQFF.